This TCR beta chain was recorded in a study of blood T cells in healthy people across ages. Germline V gene lookup returns CDR1 LGHNA and CDR2 YNFKEQ. The germline V and J ends were trimmed by 4 bases and 2 bases, with 6 bases remaining between them. CDR3 size: 14 residues. This clonotype was observed a few times. For the second PCR, which ran for about 7 to 11 cycles, a sample-barcoded 5' primer and a J-beta primer mix were used. TCRdb ran MiXCR on the 5' RACE reads and lists one entry per CDR3 protein. The data show 980,000 or so distinct CDR3 sequences, approximately 49% seen once. The TCR comes from a man in his thirties or forties in good health. The chain recombines TRBV4-2 with TRBJ2-6; D not certain. Source material: blood. CDR3 in amino acids: CASSREAGANVLTF. The DNA of the CDR3 is TGTGCCAGCAGCCGGGAAGCTGGGGCCAACGTCCTGACTTTC.